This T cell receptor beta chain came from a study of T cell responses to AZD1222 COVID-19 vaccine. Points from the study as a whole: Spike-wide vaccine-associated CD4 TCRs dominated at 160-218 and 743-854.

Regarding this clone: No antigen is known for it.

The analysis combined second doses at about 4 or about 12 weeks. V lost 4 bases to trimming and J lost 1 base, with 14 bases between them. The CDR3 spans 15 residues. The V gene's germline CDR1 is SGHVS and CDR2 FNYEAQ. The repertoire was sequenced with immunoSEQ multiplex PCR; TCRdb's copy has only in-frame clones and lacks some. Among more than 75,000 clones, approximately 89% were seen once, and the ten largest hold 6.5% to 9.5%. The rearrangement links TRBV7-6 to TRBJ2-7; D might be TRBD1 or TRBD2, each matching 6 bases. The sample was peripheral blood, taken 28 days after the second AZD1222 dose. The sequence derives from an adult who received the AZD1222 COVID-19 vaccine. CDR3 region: CASSSVGGGSYEQYF. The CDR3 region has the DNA TGTGCCAGCAGCTCCGTCGGAGGGGGGTCCTACGAGCAGTACTTC.